The entry below gives a single TCR beta chain sequence along with its context. At one boundary the junction diverges from the germline segment, which might be a read error. The sample originates from a study of blood T cells in healthy people across ages. Those donating, healthy Caucasian individuals from Russia, were aged roughly 6 to 90. Together with a sample-barcoded 5' primer, a J-beta primer mix was included in a second PCR lasting 7 to 11 cycles. TCRdb passed the 5' RACE reads through MiXCR, listing each CDR3 protein once. The sample shows about 830,000 distinct CDR3 sequences, 62% of them seen only once. CDR3 length equals 14 residues. Germline V CDR1 and CDR2: SGHRS, YFSETQ.

This chain uses TRBV5-1 with TRBJ1-2; weak D call: TRBD1 (6 bases). Sequenced: blood. This TCR was recovered from a man aged 25 to 40 in good health. CDR3 protein: CASSLRTASYSYTF. The CDR3 nucleotides are TGCGCCAGCAGCTTACGGACAGCCTCCTATAGCTACACCTTC.